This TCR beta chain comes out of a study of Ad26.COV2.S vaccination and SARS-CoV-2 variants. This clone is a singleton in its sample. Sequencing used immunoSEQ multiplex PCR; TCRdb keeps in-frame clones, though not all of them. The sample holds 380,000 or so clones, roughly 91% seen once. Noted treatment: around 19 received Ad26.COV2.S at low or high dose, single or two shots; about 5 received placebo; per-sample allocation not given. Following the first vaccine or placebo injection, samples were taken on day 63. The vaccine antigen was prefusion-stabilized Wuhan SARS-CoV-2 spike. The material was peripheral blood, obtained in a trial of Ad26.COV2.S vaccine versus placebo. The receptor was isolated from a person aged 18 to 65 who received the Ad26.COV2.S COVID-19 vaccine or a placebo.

The CDR3 nucleotides are TGTGCCAGTAGTTCCGCGTGGGGACCAAACACTGAAGCTTTCTTT. Protein product: CASSSAWGPNTEAFF. The chain recombines TRBV19 with TRBJ1-1; a possible D gene is TRBD1 (5 bases). In germline, CDR1 is LNHDA, CDR2 SQIVND (reference sequence). V shed 5 bases and J shed 2 bases, with 15 bases lying between them. The CDR3 totals 15 residues. Full variable domain (rest looked up from reference TRBV19 and TRBJ1-1): DGGITQSPKYLFRKEGQNVTLSCEQNLNHDAMYWYRQDPGQGLRLIYYSQIVNDFQKGDIAEGYSVSREKKESFPLTVTSAQKNPTAFYLCASSSAWGPNTEAFFGQGTRLTVV.